The clone carrying this T cell receptor beta chain was recorded at least ten times. Its specificity is not known. CDR1 SGHNT and CDR2 YYREEE come from the germline V gene (reference sequence). V lost 4 bases to trimming and J lost 8 bases, with 19 bases between them. The CDR3 sequence is 15 residues long. This record comes from a study of T-cell reconstitution after alpha-beta-depleted transplantation in children. Study findings and constraints: The main origin of T-cell counts and diversity one year after transplant was newly produced T cells.

Preparing the TCRbeta library involved the use of unique molecular identifiers. TCRdb ran MiXCR on the PCR reads and lists one entry per CDR3 protein. Among around 94,000 distinct CDR3 sequences listed, 5% to 6% were seen once. This sample comprised PBMCs, mostly from graft donor cells, obtained 60 days after TCRalphabeta/CD19-depleted stem cell transplant. The origin of this receptor is a female patient between 2 and 15 years old who had a stem cell transplant for Fanconi anemia, so the T cells may come from the graft donor. The V call is TRBV5-4, the J call TRBJ2-1, with a weak D call TRBD2 (6 bases). The CDR3 protein is CASSQRRQLADEQFF. The CDR3 DNA sequence: TGTGCCAGCAGCCAGCGTCGACAACTAGCTGATGAGCAGTTCTTC.